This entry features one T cell receptor beta chain sequence. This specimen belongs to a study of blood T cell repertoires in COVID-19. At the level of the study: PBMCs, B-cell-depleted T cells, or T cells were the source of the cDNA or gDNA that made up the material.

Those who participated ranged in age from about 18 to 95 years and resided in roughly 26 US areas. This CDR3 spans 14 amino acids. The junction had 3 bases not matched to a gene; V was cut back by 1 base and J by 5 bases. Germline lookup yields CDR1 SGHRS and CDR2 YFSETQ. Repertoires were generated with immunoSEQ multiplex PCR, while TCRdb's copy carries only in-frame clones and drops some. The table has 150,000 or so clones, 80% to 85% seen once. This sequence originates from a man aged 70-80 years who had been exposed to COVID-19. The rearrangement joins TRBV5-1 to TRBJ2-7; the match to TRBD2 covers 10 bases. The sequenced sample consisted of PBMCs or T cells enriched from blood (not recorded which). The DNA for the CDR3 is TGCGCCAGCAGCTTGTCCGGGACTAGCGACGAGCAGTACTTC. This codes for CASSLSGTSDEQYF.